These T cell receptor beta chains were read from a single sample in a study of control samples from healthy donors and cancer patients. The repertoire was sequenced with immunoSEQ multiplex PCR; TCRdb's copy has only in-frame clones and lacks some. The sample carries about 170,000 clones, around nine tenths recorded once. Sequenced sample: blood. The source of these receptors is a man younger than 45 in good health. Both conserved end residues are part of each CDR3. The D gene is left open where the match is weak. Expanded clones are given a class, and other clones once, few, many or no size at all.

CDR3: CASSVAAETYEQYF
DNA: TGTGCCAGCAGCGTAGCTGCCGAGACCTACGAGCAGTACTTC
J: TRBJ2-7
V: TRBV9
D: NA
size: few

CDR3: CASSSGTDGYTF
DNA: TGTGCCAGCAGTTCCGGGACAGATGGCTACACCTTC
J: TRBJ1-2
V: TRBV12-3/TRBV12-4
D: TRBD1
size: NA

CDR3: CASRGNLQGGGYTF
DNA: TGTGCCAGCAGGGGCAACCTCCAGGGAGGCGGCTACACCTTC
J: TRBJ1-2
V: TRBV28
D: NA
size: NA

CDR3: CASSQGAGNQPQHF
DNA: TGTGCCAGCAGTCAGGGGGCTGGCAATCAGCCCCAGCATTTT
J: TRBJ1-5
V: TRBV6-4
D: TRBD1
size: NA

CDR3: CASSSPGTGNTEAFF
DNA: TGTGCCAGCAGCTCACCCGGGACAGGGAACACTGAAGCTTTCTTT
J: TRBJ1-1
V: TRBV9
D: TRBD1
size: NA

CDR3: CASSQPGAGEAYQPQHF
DNA: TGCGCCAGCAGCCAGCCGGGAGCCGGAGAGGCATATCAGCCCCAGCATTTT
J: TRBJ1-5
V: TRBV4-1
D: NA
size: NA

CDR3: CASSVYNPEEQFF
DNA: TGTGCCAGCAGTGTATATAACCCAGAGGAGCAGTTCTTC
J: TRBJ2-1
V: TRBV25-1
D: NA
size: NA

CDR3: CASSSKGLANYGYTF
DNA: TGTGCCAGCAGTTCTAAGGGGTTGGCTAACTATGGCTACACCTTC
J: TRBJ1-2
V: TRBV27
D: NA
size: NA

CDR3: CASSAGPKKETQYF
DNA: TGTGCCAGCAGCGCTGGCCCAAAGAAAGAGACCCAGTACTTC
J: TRBJ2-5
V: TRBV7-7
D: NA
size: NA

CDR3: CASSPQVDAAEKLFF
DNA: TGTGCCAGCAGCCCGCAGGTTGATGCAGCCGAAAAACTGTTTTTT
J: TRBJ1-4
V: TRBV7-9
D: NA
size: NA

CDR3: CAIWDRGLTDTQYF
DNA: TGTGCCATCTGGGACAGGGGTTTAACAGATACGCAGTATTTT
J: TRBJ2-3
V: TRBV27
D: TRBD1
size: once

CDR3: CASEGGIGTDTQYF
DNA: TGTGCCAGTGAGGGCGGGATTGGCACAGATACGCAGTATTTT
J: TRBJ2-3
V: TRBV28
D: NA
size: NA

CDR3: CSAHVGTNTIYF
DNA: TGCAGCGCCCACGTAGGGACAAACACCATATATTTT
J: TRBJ1-3
V: TRBV29-1
D: NA
size: few

CDR3: CATSPGPGQGMETQYF
DNA: TGTGCCACCAGCCCCGGGCCGGGACAGGGGATGGAGACCCAGTACTTC
J: TRBJ2-5
V: TRBV24-1
D: TRBD1
size: NA

CDR3: CASSQTIQGTYNSPLHF
DNA: TGTGCCAGCAGCCAAACTATACAGGGAACCTATAATTCACCCCTCCACTTT
J: TRBJ1-6
V: TRBV4-2
D: NA
size: few

CDR3: CASSIDRSHEQYF
DNA: TGTGCCAGTAGTATAGATAGATCCCACGAGCAGTACTTC
J: TRBJ2-7
V: TRBV19
D: NA
size: once

CDR3: CASSWRGLNQPQHF
DNA: TGTGCCAGCAGTTGGAGGGGGCTCAATCAGCCCCAGCATTTT
J: TRBJ1-5
V: TRBV27
D: TRBD1
size: few

CDR3: CASSPFGQRITDTQYF
DNA: TGTGCCAGCTCACCATTTGGTCAGCGGATCACAGATACGCAGTATTTT
J: TRBJ2-3
V: TRBV18
D: NA
size: NA

CDR3: CASRLGAGGELFF
DNA: TGTGCCAGCAGGCTGGGGGCCGGCGGGGAGCTGTTTTTT
J: TRBJ2-2
V: TRBV12-3/TRBV12-4
D: NA
size: NA

CDR3: CASSPTAVSMYEQYF
DNA: TGTGCCAGCTCACCAACCGCAGTTTCTATGTACGAGCAGTACTTC
J: TRBJ2-7
V: TRBV18
D: NA
size: NA

CDR3: CASGREVNEQFF
DNA: TGTGCCAGCGGGAGGGAGGTCAATGAGCAGTTCTTC
J: TRBJ2-1
V: TRBV27
D: TRBD2
size: NA

CDR3: CASSQGGGSFAETQYF
DNA: TGTGCCAGCAGCCAAGGGGGCGGGAGCTTCGCAGAGACCCAGTACTTC
J: TRBJ2-5
V: TRBV4-2
D: TRBD2
size: NA

CDR3: CASSHRYDSYNSPLHF
DNA: TGCGCCAGCAGCCACCGGTACGACTCCTATAATTCACCCCTCCACTTT
J: TRBJ1-6
V: TRBV4-1
D: NA
size: NA

CDR3: CASSLDGHTEAFF
DNA: TGCGCCAGCAGCCTGGACGGACACACTGAAGCTTTCTTT
J: TRBJ1-1
V: TRBV10-2
D: NA
size: NA

CDR3: CASSLAPRQGSGNTIYF
DNA: TGTGCCAGCAGCTTAGCCCCGAGACAGGGATCTGGAAACACCATATATTTT
J: TRBJ1-3
V: TRBV7-9
D: TRBD1
size: NA

CDR3: CSARARPEQYF
DNA: TGCAGTGCTAGAGCGAGGCCCGAGCAGTACTTC
J: TRBJ2-7
V: TRBV20-1
D: NA
size: NA

CDR3: CAWSVLSGSRNEQFF
DNA: TGTGCCTGGAGTGTACTTAGCGGGAGTAGGAATGAGCAGTTCTTC
J: TRBJ2-1
V: TRBV30
D: TRBD2
size: NA

CDR3: CASSSFGDRLGELFF
DNA: TGTGCCAGCAGTTCCTTCGGGGACAGGTTGGGGGAGCTGTTTTTT
J: TRBJ2-2
V: TRBV28
D: TRBD1
size: NA

CDR3: CASSLGVGDRSNQPQHF
DNA: TGTGCCAGCAGTTTGGGGGTCGGGGACAGAAGCAATCAGCCCCAGCATTTT
J: TRBJ1-5
V: TRBV28
D: TRBD1
size: NA

CDR3: CASSPRTVPGELFF
DNA: TGTGCCAGCTCACCACGTACGGTGCCCGGGGAGCTGTTTTTT
J: TRBJ2-2
V: TRBV18
D: NA
size: NA

CDR3: CASSSGQPGEKLFF
DNA: TGTGCCAGCAGCTCTGGACAGCCCGGTGAAAAACTGTTTTTT
J: TRBJ1-4
V: TRBV28
D: NA
size: NA

CDR3: CASSPRSDRTDTQYF
DNA: TGTGCCAGCAGTCCCCGGAGCGACCGCACAGATACGCAGTATTTT
J: TRBJ2-3
V: TRBV7-8
D: NA
size: few

CDR3: CASSTGRNTARIEAFF
DNA: TGTGCCAGCAGCACTGGACGGAACACGGCCCGAATTGAAGCTTTCTTT
J: TRBJ1-1
V: TRBV9
D: NA
size: NA